This T cell receptor (beta chain) was observed in a study of blood T cells in healthy people across ages. Study-wide findings and caveats: The study found more naive CD4+ cells and higher diversity in long-lived than aged donors.

Staff drew 8 to 10 milliliters of peripheral blood from each donor. Primed by a sample-barcoded 5' primer and a J-beta primer mix, a second PCR proceeded for 7 to 11 cycles. Researchers report that each sample yielded at least 2.5 million CDR3-containing paired-end reads. One entry per CDR3 protein, called by TCRdb with MiXCR from the 5' RACE reads. Of about 770,000 distinct CDR3 sequences listed, 40% to 50% are singletons. Concerning this clonotype: Its target is unknown.

The V and J ends lost 8 bases and 3 bases, in that order; junction bases with no gene match: 6. The germline CDR1 and CDR2 sequences are LNHNV and YYDKDF (reference sequence). The CDR3 totals 13 residues. The chain is built from TRBV15 and TRBJ2-7; 8 bases match TRBD1. The receptor was isolated from a man aged 60-69 years in good health. Sequencing input: blood. CDR3 nucleotides: TGTGCCACCGGGACAGGCGAGAACTACGAGCAGTACTTC. Translated, it gives CATGTGENYEQYF.